The clone carrying this T cell receptor beta chain was observed once. Clones were read by immunoSEQ multiplex PCR, and TCRdb kept only the in-frame ones, dropping some. The sample includes roughly 42,000 clones, roughly 90% seen only once; the top ten take roughly 7.2%. The V and J ends lost 5 bases and 7 bases, in that order; junction bases with no gene match: 11. CDR3 length equals 13 residues. CDR1 GTSNPN and CDR2 SVGIG come from the germline V gene (reference sequence). The data derive from a study of T cell changes during pregnancy in multiple sclerosis. The material was CD8+ T cells from peripheral blood mononuclear cells, obtained in the third trimester of pregnancy. The clonotype comes from a female donor with multiple sclerosis, enrolled in a pregnancy study. The chain combines TRBV30 with TRBJ2-7, with 7 positions matching TRBD1. The CDR3 DNA follows: TGTGCCTGGGAGCGGACAGGCCAAGGAGAGCAGTACTTC. It yields the protein CAWERTGQGEQYF. Based on the CDR3 plus reference TRBV30 and TRBJ2-7, the full variable domain is SQTIHQWPATLVQPVGSPLSLECTVEGTSNPNLYWYRQAAGRGLQLLFYSVGIGQISSEVPQNLSASRPQDRQFILSSKKLLLSDSGFYLCAWERTGQGEQYFGPGTRLTVT.